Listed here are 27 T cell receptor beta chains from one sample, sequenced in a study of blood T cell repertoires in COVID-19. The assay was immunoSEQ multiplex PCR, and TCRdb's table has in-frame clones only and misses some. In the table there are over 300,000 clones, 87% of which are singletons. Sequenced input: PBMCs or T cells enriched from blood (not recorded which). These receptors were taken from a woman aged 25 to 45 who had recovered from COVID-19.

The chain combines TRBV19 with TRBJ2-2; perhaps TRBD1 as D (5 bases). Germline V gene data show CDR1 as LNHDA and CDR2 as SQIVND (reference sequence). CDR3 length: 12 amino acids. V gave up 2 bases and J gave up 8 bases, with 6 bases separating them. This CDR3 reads CASSIRQGELFF. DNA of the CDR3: TGTGCCAGTAGTATACGACAGGGGGAGCTGTTTTTT.

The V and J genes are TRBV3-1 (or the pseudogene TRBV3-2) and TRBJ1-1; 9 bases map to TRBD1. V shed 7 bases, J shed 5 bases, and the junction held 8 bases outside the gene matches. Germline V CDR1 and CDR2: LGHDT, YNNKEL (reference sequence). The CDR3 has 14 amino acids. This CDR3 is CASTGTGFETEAFF. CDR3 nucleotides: TGTGCCAGCACCGGGACAGGGTTTGAAACTGAAGCTTTCTTT.

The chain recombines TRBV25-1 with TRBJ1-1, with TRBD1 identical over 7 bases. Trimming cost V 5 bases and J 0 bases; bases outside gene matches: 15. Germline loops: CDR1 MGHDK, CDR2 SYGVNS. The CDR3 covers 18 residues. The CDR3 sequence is CASSRGGAGGVVNTEAFF. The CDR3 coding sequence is TGTGCCAGCAGTCGAGGGGGAGCAGGGGGAGTTGTGAACACTGAAGCTTTCTTT.

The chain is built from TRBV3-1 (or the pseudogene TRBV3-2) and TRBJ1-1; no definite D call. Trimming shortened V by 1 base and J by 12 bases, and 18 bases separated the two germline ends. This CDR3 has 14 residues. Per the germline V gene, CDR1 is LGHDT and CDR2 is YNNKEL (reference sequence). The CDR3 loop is CASSQAGFPIGTFF. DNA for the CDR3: TGTGCCAGCAGCCAAGCTGGGTTCCCAATCGGGACTTTCTTT.

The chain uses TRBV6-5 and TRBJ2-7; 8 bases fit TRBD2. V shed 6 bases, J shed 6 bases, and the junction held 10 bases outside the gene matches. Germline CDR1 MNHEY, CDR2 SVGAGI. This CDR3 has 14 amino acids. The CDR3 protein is CASRASGGGLEQYF. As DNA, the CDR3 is TGTGCCAGCAGAGCCAGCGGGGGCGGCCTCGAGCAGTACTTC.

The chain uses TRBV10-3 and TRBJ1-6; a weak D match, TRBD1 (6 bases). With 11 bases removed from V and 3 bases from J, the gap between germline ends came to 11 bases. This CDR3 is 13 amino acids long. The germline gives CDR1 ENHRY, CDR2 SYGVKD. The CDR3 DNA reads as TGTGCCGGTCAAGGGGGCTATAATTCACCCCTCCACTTT. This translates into CAGQGGYNSPLHF.

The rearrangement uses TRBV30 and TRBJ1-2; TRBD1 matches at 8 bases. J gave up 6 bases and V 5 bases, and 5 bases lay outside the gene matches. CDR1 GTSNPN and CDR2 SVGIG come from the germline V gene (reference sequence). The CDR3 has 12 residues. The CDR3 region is CAWGGTGNGYTF. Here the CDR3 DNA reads TGTGCCTGGGGTGGGACAGGAAATGGCTACACCTTC. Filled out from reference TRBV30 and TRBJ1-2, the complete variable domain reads SQTIHQWPATLVQPVGSPLSLECTVEGTSNPNLYWYRQAAGRGLQLLFYSVGIGQISSEVPQNLSASRPQDRQFILSSKKLLLSDSGFYLCAWGGTGNGYTFGSGTRLTVV.

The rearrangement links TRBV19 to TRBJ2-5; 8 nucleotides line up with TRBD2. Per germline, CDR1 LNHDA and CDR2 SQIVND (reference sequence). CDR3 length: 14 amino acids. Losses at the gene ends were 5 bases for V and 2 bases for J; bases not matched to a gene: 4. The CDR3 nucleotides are TGTGCCAGTAGTGGGCGGGGGGTACAAGAGACCCAGTACTTC. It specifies CASSGRGVQETQYF.

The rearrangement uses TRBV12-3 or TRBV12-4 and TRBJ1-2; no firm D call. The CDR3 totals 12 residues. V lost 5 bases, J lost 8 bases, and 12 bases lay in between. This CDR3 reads CASSTRRVGYTF. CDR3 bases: TGTGCCAGCAGTACTCGACGGGTCGGCTACACCTTC.

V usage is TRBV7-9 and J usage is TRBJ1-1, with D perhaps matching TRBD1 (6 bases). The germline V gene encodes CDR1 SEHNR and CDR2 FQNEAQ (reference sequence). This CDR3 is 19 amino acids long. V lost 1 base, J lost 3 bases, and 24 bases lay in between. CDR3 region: CASSLGIARSLEGDTEAFF. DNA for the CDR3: TGTGCCAGCAGCTTAGGTATCGCCAGGTCGCTTGAGGGGGACACTGAAGCTTTCTTT.

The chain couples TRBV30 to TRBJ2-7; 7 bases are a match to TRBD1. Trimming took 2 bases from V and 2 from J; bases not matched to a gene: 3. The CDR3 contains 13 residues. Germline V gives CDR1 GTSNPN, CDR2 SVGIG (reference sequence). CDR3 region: CAWSTGDPYEQYF. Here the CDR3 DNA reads TGTGCCTGGAGTACAGGGGACCCCTACGAGCAGTACTTC.

CDR3 sequence (DNA): TGTGCCAGCTCACCACTAGGACTAACAACCTACGAGCAGTACTTC. It translates to CASSPLGLTTYEQYF. The chain carries TRBV18 and TRBJ2-7, with a weak D call TRBD2 (6 bases). There are 15 residues in the CDR3. CDR1 and CDR2 from the germline V gene are KGHSH and LQKENI. V lost 1 base to trimming and J lost 2 bases, with 12 bases between them.

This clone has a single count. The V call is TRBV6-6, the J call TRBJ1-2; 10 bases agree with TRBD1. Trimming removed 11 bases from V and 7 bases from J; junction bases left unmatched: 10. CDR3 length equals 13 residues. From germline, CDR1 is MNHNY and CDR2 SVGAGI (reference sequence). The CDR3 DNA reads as TGTGCCTCCAGGGGGACAGGGGATGGTGGCTACACCTTC. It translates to CASRGTGDGGYTF.

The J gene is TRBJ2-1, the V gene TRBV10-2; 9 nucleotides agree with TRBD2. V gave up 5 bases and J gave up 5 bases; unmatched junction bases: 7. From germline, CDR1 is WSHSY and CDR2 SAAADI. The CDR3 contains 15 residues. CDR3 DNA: TGCGCCAGCAGTCTTAGCGGGGGCCTGGACAATGAGCAGTTCTTC. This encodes CASSLSGGLDNEQFF.

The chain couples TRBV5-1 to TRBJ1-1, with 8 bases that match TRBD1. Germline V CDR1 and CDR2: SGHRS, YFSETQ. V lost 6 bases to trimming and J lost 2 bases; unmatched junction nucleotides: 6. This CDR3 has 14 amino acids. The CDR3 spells CASTTGEQNTEAFF. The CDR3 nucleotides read TGCGCCAGCACGACAGGGGAACAAAACACTGAAGCTTTCTTT.

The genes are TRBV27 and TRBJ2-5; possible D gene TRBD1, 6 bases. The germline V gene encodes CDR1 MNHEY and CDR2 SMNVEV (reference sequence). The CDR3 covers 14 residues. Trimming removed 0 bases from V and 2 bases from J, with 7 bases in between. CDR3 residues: CASSLSTGQETQYF. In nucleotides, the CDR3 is TGTGCCAGCAGTTTATCGACAGGTCAAGAGACCCAGTACTTC.

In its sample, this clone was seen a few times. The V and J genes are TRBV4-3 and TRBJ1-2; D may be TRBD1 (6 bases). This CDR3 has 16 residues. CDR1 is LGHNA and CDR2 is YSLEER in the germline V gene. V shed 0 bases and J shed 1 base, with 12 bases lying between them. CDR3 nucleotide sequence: TGCGCCAGCAGCCAAGACGTGACAGGCTATAACTATGGCTACACCTTC. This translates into CASSQDVTGYNYGYTF.

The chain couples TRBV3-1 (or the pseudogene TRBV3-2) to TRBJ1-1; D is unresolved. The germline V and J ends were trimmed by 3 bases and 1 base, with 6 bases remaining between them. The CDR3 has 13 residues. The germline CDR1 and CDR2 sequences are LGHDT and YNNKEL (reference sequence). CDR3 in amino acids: CASSQVGNTEAFF. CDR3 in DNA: TGTGCCAGCAGCCAGGTCGGGAACACTGAAGCTTTCTTT.

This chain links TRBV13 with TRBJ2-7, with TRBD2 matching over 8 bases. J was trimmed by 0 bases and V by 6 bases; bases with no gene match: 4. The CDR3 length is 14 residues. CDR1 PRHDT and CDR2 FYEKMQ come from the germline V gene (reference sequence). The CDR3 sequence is CASRTSGSSYEQYF. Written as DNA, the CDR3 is TGTGCCAGCAGAACTAGCGGAAGCTCCTACGAGCAGTACTTC.

CDR3 amino acids: CASSEVNRGSYTF. The CDR3 DNA sequence: TGTGCCAGCAGTGAAGTTAACAGGGGATCCTACACCTTC. V gene TRBV6-1 combines with J gene TRBJ1-2, with TRBD1 matching 7 bases. V was pared by 1 base and J by 10 bases, with 6 bases of the junction left unmatched. The CDR3 runs 13 residues. Germline CDR1 MNHNS, CDR2 SASEGT.

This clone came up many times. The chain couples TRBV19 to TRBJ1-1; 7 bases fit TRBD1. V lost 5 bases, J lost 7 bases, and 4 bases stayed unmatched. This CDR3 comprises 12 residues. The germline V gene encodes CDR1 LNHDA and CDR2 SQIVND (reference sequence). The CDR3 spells CASSSRQGEAFF. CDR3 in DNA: TGTGCCAGTAGTTCTCGACAGGGTGAAGCTTTCTTT.

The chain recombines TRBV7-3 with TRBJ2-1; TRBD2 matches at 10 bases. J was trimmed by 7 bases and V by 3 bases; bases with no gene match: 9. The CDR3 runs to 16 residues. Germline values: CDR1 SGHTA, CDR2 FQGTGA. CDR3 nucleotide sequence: TGTGCCAGCAGCTTCGGAAGCGGGGGGGCGATGAATGAGCAGTTCTTC. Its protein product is CASSFGSGGAMNEQFF.

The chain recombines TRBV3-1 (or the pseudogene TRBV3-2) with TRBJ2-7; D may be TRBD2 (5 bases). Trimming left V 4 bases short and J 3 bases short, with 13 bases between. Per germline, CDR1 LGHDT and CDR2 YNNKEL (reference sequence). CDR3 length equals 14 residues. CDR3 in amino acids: CASSLGQRYYEQYF. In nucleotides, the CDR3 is TGTGCCAGCAGCCTAGGGCAGCGGTACTACGAGCAGTACTTC.

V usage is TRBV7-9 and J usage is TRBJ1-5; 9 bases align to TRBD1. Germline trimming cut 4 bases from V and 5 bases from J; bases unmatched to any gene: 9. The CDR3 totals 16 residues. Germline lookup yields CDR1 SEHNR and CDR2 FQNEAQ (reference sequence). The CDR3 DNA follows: TGTGCCAGCAGCTCCCCAACAGGGGGCGACGATCAGCCCCAGCATTTT. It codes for CASSSPTGGDDQPQHF.

For the CDR3, the DNA is TGCGCCAGCAGCCTCAGGGGTGAGGGGGGGGCGGTTGGGGAGCTGTTTTTT. Its protein product is CASSLRGEGGAVGELFF. The V gene is TRBV4-1, the J gene TRBJ2-2; a possible D gene is TRBD2 (7 bases). CDR3 length: 17 residues. From germline, CDR1 is MGHRA and CDR2 YSYEKL. Trimming shortened V by 4 bases and J by 8 bases, and 23 bases separated the two germline ends.

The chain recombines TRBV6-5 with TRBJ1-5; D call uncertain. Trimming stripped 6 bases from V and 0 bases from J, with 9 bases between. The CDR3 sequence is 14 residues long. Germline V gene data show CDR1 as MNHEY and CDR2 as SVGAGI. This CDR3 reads CASSRELSNQPQHF. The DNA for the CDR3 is TGTGCCAGCAGCCGCGAGCTTAGCAATCAGCCCCAGCATTTT.

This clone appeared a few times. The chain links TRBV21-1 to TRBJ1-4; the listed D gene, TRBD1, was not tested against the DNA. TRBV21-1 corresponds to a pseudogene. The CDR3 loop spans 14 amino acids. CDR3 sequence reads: CASSPRRTGSGIFF. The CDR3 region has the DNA TGTGCCAGCAGCCCCCGTAGGACAGGGTCTGGTATCTTTTTT.